Presented here are 30 T cell receptor beta chains from one specimen sequenced in a study of OX40 agonist ivuxolimab in advanced cancers. Some clones are missing from TCRdb's copy, which holds only in-frame ones; the method was immunoSEQ multiplex PCR. The data show tens of thousands of clones, with around 82% seen just once and roughly 2% held by the top ten. The sample here was CD4+ or CD8+ T cells sorted from blood, taken in a trial of the OX40 agonist ivuxolimab. The origin of the receptors is an adult with an advanced solid tumor such as melanoma, head and neck, liver or kidney cancer.

The chain uses TRBV6-5 and TRBJ2-5; no reliable D call. The CDR3 loop spans 11 amino acids. Trimming stripped 9 bases from V and 7 bases from J, with 12 bases between. Germline loops: CDR1 MNHEY, CDR2 SVGAGI. The DNA of the CDR3 is TGTGCCAGTGGCGAGGTGGGGACCCAGTACTTC. Translated: CASGEVGTQYF.

V usage is TRBV7-9 and J usage is TRBJ1-2, with TRBD1 as a possible D gene (5 bases). The CDR3 covers 12 residues. V was pared by 1 base and J by 5 bases, with 5 bases between. The germline V gene encodes CDR1 SEHNR and CDR2 FQNEAQ (reference sequence). CDR3 region: CASSLEGYGYTF. Written as DNA, the CDR3 is TGTGCCAGCAGCTTAGAGGGGTATGGCTACACCTTC.

Only one count was recorded for this clone. The chain couples TRBV30 to TRBJ1-4; 7 nucleotides align to TRBD1. The CDR3 loop spans 16 amino acids. CDR1 is GTSNPN, CDR2 SVGIG, per germline (reference sequence). The V and J ends lost 1 base and 4 bases, in that order; junction bases with no gene match: 9. Here the CDR3 reads CAWSDETGMDNEKLFF. CDR3 bases: TGTGCCTGGAGTGACGAGACAGGGATGGATAATGAAAAACTGTTTTTT. The full variable domain, completed using reference TRBV30 and TRBJ1-4, is SQTIHQWPATLVQPVGSPLSLECTVEGTSNPNLYWYRQAAGRGLQLLFYSVGIGQISSEVPQNLSASRPQDRQFILSSKKLLLSDSGFYLCAWSDETGMDNEKLFFGSGTQLSVL.

The chain uses TRBV27 and TRBJ2-3; D might be TRBD1 (6 bases). Deletions cut 4 bases from V and 1 base from J, with 15 bases between. Germline assignment: CDR1 MNHEY and CDR2 SMNVEV (reference sequence). This CDR3 contains 16 residues. The CDR3 DNA sequence: TGTGCCAGCAGTTCACAGGGCTTCTTAGGCACAGATACGCAGTATTTT. It encodes CASSSQGFLGTDTQYF.

This clone has just one count. The J gene is TRBJ1-3, the V gene TRBV9; TRBD1 is a possible D gene (6 bases). Germline CDR1 is SGDLS and CDR2 is YYNGEE. CDR3 length: 18 amino acids. Deletions cut 1 base from V and 2 bases from J, with 19 bases between. The chain's CDR3 is CASSVQGSVRDTGNTIYF. In DNA form, the CDR3 reads TGTGCCAGCAGCGTACAGGGGTCTGTAAGAGACACTGGAAACACCATATATTTT. Full variable domain (remainder filled in from reference TRBV9 and TRBJ1-3): DSGVTQTPKHLITATGQRVTLRCSPRSGDLSVYWYQQSLDQGLQFLIQYYNGEERAKGNILERFSAQQFPDLHSELNLSSLELGDSALYFCASSVQGSVRDTGNTIYFGEGSWLTVV.

This chain links TRBV5-5 with TRBJ2-3; D not resolved. Trimming cost V 2 bases and J 5 bases, with 12 bases left between them. Germline CDR1 is SGHKS and CDR2 is YYEKEE (reference sequence). The CDR3 has 14 amino acids. The CDR3 DNA reads as TGTGCCAGCAGCTTTCGGACCTTGGGAGATACGCAGTATTTT. It is translated as CASSFRTLGDTQYF. Based on the CDR3 plus reference TRBV5-5 and TRBJ2-3, the full variable domain is DAGVTQSPTHLIKTRGQQVTLRCSPISGHKSVSWYQQVLGQGPQFIFQYYEKEERGRGNFPDRFSARQFPNYSSELNVNALLLGDSALYLCASSFRTLGDTQYFGPGTRLTVL.

The chain combines TRBV7-6 with TRBJ2-7; no definite D call. Per the germline V gene, CDR1 is SGHVS and CDR2 is FNYEAQ. V lost 8 bases and J lost 2, with 13 bases in between. The CDR3 runs 13 residues. This CDR3 is CASSKTNTYEQYF. CDR3 DNA: TGTGCCAGCTCCAAGACAAATACCTACGAGCAGTACTTC.

J is TRBJ1-6 and V is TRBV29-1; 7 bases map to TRBD1. This CDR3 has 14 amino acids. Germline V gene lookup returns CDR1 SQVTM and CDR2 ANQGSEA. Trimming cost V 4 bases and J 5 bases; bases outside gene matches: 5. Here the CDR3 reads CSVAVQGNNSPLHF. The CDR3, as DNA: TGCAGCGTTGCTGTACAGGGGAATAATTCACCCCTCCACTTT.

The gene calls are TRBV18 and TRBJ1-1; 8 bases match TRBD1. Germline V lookup: CDR1 KGHSH, CDR2 LQKENI. The CDR3 is 13 amino acids. The V gene end was trimmed by 0 bases and the J gene end by 11 bases; junction bases not matched to a gene: 5. CDR3 sequence: CASSPPAGGLAFF. The DNA of the CDR3 is TGTGCCAGCTCACCACCGGCAGGGGGCCTGGCTTTCTTT.

This clone was recorded only once. The chain employs TRBV7-3 and TRBJ2-3; D tentatively fits TRBD1 or TRBD2 (5 bases each). CDR1 SGHTA and CDR2 FQGTGA come from the germline V gene. The CDR3 has 14 amino acids. V dropped 2 bases and J dropped 6 bases, with 12 bases sitting between them. The CDR3 nucleotides are TGTGCCAGCAGCTTACAGTGGGACGGGGATACGCAGTATTTT. It codes for CASSLQWDGDTQYF.

The genes are TRBV15 and TRBJ1-4; TRBD1 matches at 12 bases. The CDR3 is made up of 16 amino acids. Germline V CDR1 and CDR2: LNHNV, YYDKDF (reference sequence). V dropped 3 bases and J dropped 4; count of bases not matched to a gene: 3. CDR3 coding DNA: TGTGCCACCAGCAGGGGACAGGGGGCTGGTAATGAAAAACTGTTTTTT. Its protein product is CATSRGQGAGNEKLFF.

The chain joins TRBV9 to TRBJ2-2; 8 bases align to TRBD2. The CDR3 consists of 15 residues. CDR1 and CDR2 (germline): SGDLS, YYNGEE. The ends lost 5 bases at V and 4 bases at J; junction bases unmatched: 7. CDR3 residues: CASRPLAAGTGELFF. The CDR3 nucleotides are TGTGCCAGCAGGCCACTAGCGGCGGGCACCGGGGAGCTGTTTTTT.

V gene TRBV29-1 combines with J gene TRBJ2-5, with 10 bases fitting TRBD1. V was clipped by 8 bases and J by 4 bases; unmatched bases: 4. The CDR3 consists of 12 residues. Germline loops: CDR1 SQVTM, CDR2 ANQGSEA. The CDR3, as DNA: TGCAGCCTGGGACAGGGGTTAGAGACCCAGTACTTC. Amino acid sequence: CSLGQGLETQYF.

This sequence joins TRBV5-1 and TRBJ1-3; D call uncertain. Between the trimmed V and J ends, which lost 0 bases and 1 base, there was a span of 5 bases. CDR1 is SGHRS and CDR2 is YFSETQ in the germline V gene. The CDR3 consists of 14 residues. The CDR3 reads CASSLGNSGNTIYF. CDR3 sequence (DNA): TGCGCCAGCAGCTTGGGAAATTCTGGAAACACCATATATTTT.

The chain carries TRBV29-1 and TRBJ1-1; a possible D gene is TRBD1 (5 bases). Trimming took off 7 bases at V and 1 base at J, with 10 bases between the two ends. This CDR3 comprises 12 residues. Germline V gives CDR1 SQVTM, CDR2 ANQGSEA. CDR3 in amino acids: CSGGGSNTEAFF. CDR3 bases: TGCAGCGGTGGGGGGTCGAACACTGAAGCTTTCTTT.

CDR3 in amino acids: CASSQAGLAREQYF. For the CDR3, the DNA is TGTGCCAGCAGCCAGGCGGGACTAGCGAGGGAGCAGTACTTC. V and J are TRBV14 and TRBJ2-7; 10 bases are shared with TRBD2. Germline CDR1 reads SGHDN; CDR2 reads FVKESK. The CDR3 extends over 14 amino acids. J gave up 7 bases and V 3 bases, and 6 bases lay outside the gene matches.

The J gene is TRBJ2-3, the V gene TRBV2, with D perhaps matching TRBD2 (7 bases). The CDR3 has 12 residues. Germline V gene lookup returns CDR1 SNHLY and CDR2 FYNNEI. V was pared by 7 bases and J by 6 bases, with 11 bases between. The CDR3 protein is CASTGGYDTQYF. The CDR3, as DNA: TGTGCCAGCACGGGGGGCTATGATACGCAGTATTTT.

The V call is TRBV5-1, the J call TRBJ1-2; D possibly corresponds to TRBD1 (5 bases). Trimming took 4 bases from V and 7 from J, leaving 11 bases between them. Looked up from germline, CDR1 is SGHRS and CDR2 is YFSETQ. There are 12 residues in the CDR3. DNA for the CDR3: TGCGCCAGCAGCATGGACAAATCTGGCTACACCTTC. Its translation: CASSMDKSGYTF.

The chain uses TRBV7-3 and TRBJ2-3, with TRBD1 identical over 8 bases. The CDR3 is made up of 15 amino acids. V lost 4 bases, J lost 1 base, and 4 bases stayed unmatched. CDR1 and CDR2 (germline): SGHTA, FQGTGA. CDR3 sequence (DNA): TGTGCCAGCAGCTCGACAGGGGAGGGCACAGATACGCAGTATTTT. Its translation is CASSSTGEGTDTQYF.

This chain links TRBV11-2 with TRBJ1-6; D perhaps matches TRBD1 (6 bases). This CDR3 comprises 16 residues. Germline V gives CDR1 SGHAT, CDR2 FQNNGV. Trimming removed 5 bases at V and 0 bases at J, with 11 bases between. The CDR3 DNA is TGTGCCAGCAGCCCGACAGGCAGCTCCTATAATTCACCCCTCCACTTT. It specifies CASSPTGSSYNSPLHF.

This clone is a singleton in its sample. The CDR3 region is CASSLGLAGGVEQYF. The DNA for the CDR3 is TGTGCCAGCAGCTTAGGACTAGCGGGAGGAGTCGAGCAGTACTTC. V and J are TRBV7-2 and TRBJ2-7; TRBD2 matches at 13 bases. The junction had 3 bases not matched to a gene; V was cut back by 1 base and J by 6 bases. CDR1 and CDR2 from the germline V gene are SGHTA and FQGNSA. The CDR3 runs to 15 residues.

This chain links TRBV7-9 with TRBJ2-7; no clear D. The germline CDR1 and CDR2 sequences are SEHNR and FQNEAQ (reference sequence). The CDR3 has 11 residues. Trimming removed 5 bases at V and 4 bases at J, with 6 bases between. Here the CDR3 DNA reads TGTGCCAGCAGCCTAAGTTACGAGCAGTACTTC. It specifies CASSLSYEQYF.

The rearrangement uses TRBV19 and TRBJ1-2; D remains unclear. Germline CDR1 reads LNHDA; CDR2 reads SQIVND (reference sequence). There are 13 residues in the CDR3. Deletions cut 7 bases from V and 8 bases from J, with 17 bases between. DNA of the CDR3: TGTGCCAGTACTTTCAGGACTCTCGGGGGCTACACCTTC. Its protein is CASTFRTLGGYTF.

The chain links TRBV9 to TRBJ1-4; D not resolved. Trimming cost V 4 bases and J 4 bases, with 8 bases left between them. Germline CDR1 reads SGDLS; CDR2 reads YYNGEE. This CDR3 contains 13 residues. The CDR3 nucleotides are TGTGCCAGCAGCCCCGAGGGTAATGAAAAACTGTTTTTT. Encoded protein: CASSPEGNEKLFF.

The rearrangement links TRBV27 to TRBJ2-3; D assignment may be TRBD1 or TRBD2 (5 bases each). The germline CDR1 and CDR2 sequences are MNHEY and SMNVEV (reference sequence). V was pared by 7 bases and J by 10 bases, with 15 bases between. CDR3 length: 12 residues. The CDR3 spells CASMGVLGAQYF. CDR3 nucleotides: TGTGCCAGCATGGGGGTGTTGGGCGCGCAGTATTTT.

CDR3 region: CASIAAGIYGYTF. The DNA for the CDR3 is TGTGCCAGCATAGCCGCCGGGATCTATGGCTACACCTTC. The genes are TRBV2 and TRBJ1-2; D is undetermined. Trimming took off 7 bases at V and 4 bases at J, with 13 bases between the two ends. Germline assignment: CDR1 SNHLY and CDR2 FYNNEI. This CDR3 spans 13 amino acids.

The sample holds a few counts of this clone. This rearrangement joins TRBV28 to TRBJ2-7, with 13 bases lining up with TRBD2. This CDR3 has 17 residues. Germline CDR1 MDHEN, CDR2 SYDVKM. The V and J ends lost 0 bases and 6 bases, in that order; junction bases with no gene match: 8. The chain's CDR3 is CASSLWELAGGPGEQYF. CDR3 DNA sequence: TGTGCCAGCAGTTTATGGGAACTAGCGGGGGGGCCGGGCGAGCAGTACTTC.

This rearrangement joins TRBV11-3 to TRBJ2-1; D may be TRBD1 or TRBD2 (5 bases each). The V end was cut by 5 bases, the J end by 0 bases, with 14 bases between. The CDR3 is made up of 16 amino acids. CDR1 is SGHNT, CDR2 YENEEA, per germline. CDR3 sequence (DNA): TGTGCCAGCAGCCTCATGGGGGACGGCTCCTACAATGAGCAGTTCTTC. Translated: CASSLMGDGSYNEQFF.

The chain links TRBV29-1 to TRBJ1-1; the match to TRBD1 covers 9 bases. The germline V gene has CDR1 SQVTM and CDR2 ANQGSEA. The CDR3 totals 11 residues. The V gene end was trimmed by 0 bases and the J gene end by 10 bases; junction bases not matched to a gene: 0. CDR3 coding DNA: TGCAGCGTTGAAGAGGGACAGGGAGCTTTCTTT. As protein: CSVEEGQGAFF.

V gene TRBV28 combines with J gene TRBJ2-3, with D unclear. Germline values: CDR1 MDHEN, CDR2 SYDVKM. CDR3 length: 14 amino acids. V was pared by 2 bases and J by 2 bases, with 8 bases between. The CDR3 is CASSLGSSTDTQYF. CDR3 in DNA: TGTGCCAGCAGTTTAGGTTCTTCCACAGATACGCAGTATTTT.